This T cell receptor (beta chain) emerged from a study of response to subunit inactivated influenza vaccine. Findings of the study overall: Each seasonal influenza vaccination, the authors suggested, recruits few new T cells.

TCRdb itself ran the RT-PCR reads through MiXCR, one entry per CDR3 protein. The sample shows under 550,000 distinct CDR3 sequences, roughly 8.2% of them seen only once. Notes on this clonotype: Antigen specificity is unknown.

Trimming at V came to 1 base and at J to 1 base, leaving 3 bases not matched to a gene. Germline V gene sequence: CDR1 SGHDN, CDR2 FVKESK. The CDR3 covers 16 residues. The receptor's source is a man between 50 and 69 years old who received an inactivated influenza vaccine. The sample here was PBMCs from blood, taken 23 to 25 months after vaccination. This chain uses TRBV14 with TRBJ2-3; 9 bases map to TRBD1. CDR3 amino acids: CASSQGRQGGTDTQYF. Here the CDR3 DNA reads TGTGCCAGCAGCCAAGGAAGACAGGGGGGCACAGATACGCAGTATTTT. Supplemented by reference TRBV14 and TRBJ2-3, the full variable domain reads EAGVTQFPSHSVIEKGQTVTLRCDPISGHDNLYWYRRVMGKEIKFLLHFVKESKQDESGMPNNRFLAERTGGTYSTLKVQPAELEDSGVYFCASSQGRQGGTDTQYFGPGTRLTVL.